The sequence of this T cell receptor beta chain was determined in a study of CXCR3-negative and CXCR3-positive naive CD8 T cells. Whole-study findings and limits: A higher hydrophobicity marked the TRB CDR3s of CXCR3-positive naive cells versus CXCR3-negative naive cells. Whereas memory cells differed, naive CXCR3-negative and CXCR3-positive cells shared similar TRBV-TRBJ usage.

Worth noting for this clonotype: As yet, its antigen is unknown.

5' RACE that incorporated UMI labels was used to prepare the TRB cDNA libraries. TCRdb processed the 5' RACE reads again and assigns one entry to each CDR3 protein, with no DNA. The sample includes 100,000 or so distinct CDR3 sequences. Naive CD8+ T cells displayed a CD45RO-CCR7+CD27+CD95- phenotype. The CDR3 extends over 15 amino acids. Germline CDR1 is MDHEN and CDR2 is SYDVKM. This chain connects TRBV28 to TRBJ2-7; TCRdb's D gene call, TRBD2, goes unchecked for lack of DNA. Source material: naive CXCR3+ CD8+ T cells from blood. Subset indicated: CD45RO-CCR7+CD27+CD95- naive CD8+ T cells expressing CXCR3 (TNR3+). This TCR was sampled from a human donor in good health. Some clones in this sample may be carry-over from other donors' samples. CDR3 loop: CASSPSRGATYEQYF.